These 21 T cell receptor beta chains were all obtained from the same sample, sequenced in a study of blood T cell repertoires in COVID-19. The table came from immunoSEQ multiplex PCR; TCRdb's copy has only in-frame clones and leaves some out. The sample contains hundreds of thousands of clones, under 90% of which appear only once. The sequenced material came from PBMCs or T cells enriched from blood (not recorded which). The receptor source for this set is a man younger than 40 who had recovered from COVID-19.

The chain couples TRBV6-1 to TRBJ1-6, with a possible D match to TRBD1 (5 bases). The CDR3 contains 15 residues. The germline CDR1 and CDR2 sequences are MNHNS and SASEGT. V was cut by 3 bases and J by 13 bases, with 19 bases left in between. Here the CDR3 DNA reads TGTGCCAGCAGTGATCCGGGCCGGGGGATTGCGCCCCTCCACTTT. Amino acids: CASSDPGRGIAPLHF.

The chain is built from TRBV28 and TRBJ1-3, with 10 nucleotides matching TRBD1. CDR3 size: 18 residues. The germline CDR1 and CDR2 sequences are MDHEN and SYDVKM. V gave up 7 bases and J gave up 5 bases; unmatched junction bases: 17. CDR3 DNA sequence: TGTGCCAGCACCGTCCCCCCCGGGACAGGGGAACCGCGAAACACCATATATTTT. Translating gives CASTVPPGTGEPRNTIYF. The full variable domain, with the rest looked up from reference TRBV28 and TRBJ1-3, is DVKVTQSSRYLVKRTGEKVFLECVQDMDHENMFWYRQDPGLGLRLIYFSYDVKMKEKGDIPEGYSVSREKKERFSLILESASTNQTSMYLCASTVPPGTGEPRNTIYFGEGSWLTVV.

The genes are TRBV27 and TRBJ1-5; TRBD1 matches 7 bases. The CDR3 extends over 14 amino acids. The junction had 4 bases not matched to a gene; V was cut back by 4 bases and J by 4 bases. Germline values: CDR1 MNHEY, CDR2 SMNVEV (reference sequence). The CDR3 coding sequence is TGTGCCAGCAGTTGGCAGGGGGGTAATCAGCCCCAGCATTTT. Protein product: CASSWQGGNQPQHF.

The genes are TRBV5-1 and TRBJ1-5; weak D call: TRBD1 (5 bases). With 4 bases removed from V and 9 bases from J, the gap between germline ends came to 17 bases. CDR1 is SGHRS and CDR2 is YFSETQ in the germline V gene. The CDR3 has 14 residues. The CDR3 reads CASSPGGGMGPQHF. In DNA form, the CDR3 reads TGCGCCAGCAGCCCTGGTGGGGGGATGGGGCCCCAGCATTTT. Variable domain in full (rest from reference TRBV5-1 and TRBJ1-5): KAGVTQTPRYLIKTRGQQVTLSCSPISGHRSVSWYQQTPGQGLQFLFEYFSETQRNKGNFPGRFSGRQFSNSRSEMNVSTLELGDSALYLCASSPGGGMGPQHFGDGTRLSIL.

This chain uses TRBV5-1 with TRBJ2-2; D not certain. The CDR3 totals 14 residues. V lost 1 base and J lost 1, with 5 bases in between. Germline V CDR1 and CDR2: SGHRS, YFSETQ. CDR3: CASSLSRNTGELFF. Written as DNA, the CDR3 is TGCGCCAGCAGCTTGTCTCGGAACACCGGGGAGCTGTTTTTT.

This chain joins TRBV11-2 and TRBJ2-7; 7 bases align to TRBD2. The CDR3 runs to 15 residues. CDR1 is SGHAT, CDR2 FQNNGV, per germline. Trimming cost V 6 bases and J 2 bases; bases outside gene matches: 10. DNA for the CDR3: TGTGCCAGCAGTTCCTGGGGGAGGGATACCTACGAGCAGTACTTC. This sequence encodes CASSSWGRDTYEQYF.

This sequence joins TRBV5-6 and TRBJ1-5; TRBD1 agrees at 9 bases. This CDR3 spans 14 amino acids. The germline gives CDR1 SGHDT, CDR2 YYEEEE. V lost 3 bases to trimming and J lost 6 bases; unmatched junction nucleotides: 4. DNA of the CDR3: TGTGCCAGCAGCTACGGACAGGGGCGTCAGCCCCAGCATTTT. It is translated as CASSYGQGRQPQHF.

As for this clone: At the DNA level, this CDR3 is encoded by other sequences in the same sample as well. The rearrangement links TRBV6-5 to TRBJ1-1, with no clear D. The CDR3 spans 11 residues. V lost 2 bases to trimming and J lost 5 bases, with 3 bases between them. Germline-derived CDR1 and CDR2 are MNHEY and SVGAGI. The CDR3 coding sequence is TGTGCCAGCAGTTACCTAACTGAAGCTTTCTTT. As protein: CASSYLTEAFF.

The J gene is TRBJ1-4, the V gene TRBV18; TRBD1 might be the D (6 bases). The V gene lost 2 bases and the J gene lost 7 bases, with 14 bases spanning the gap. The germline CDR1 and CDR2 sequences are KGHSH and LQKENI. The CDR3 consists of 15 residues. CDR3 DNA sequence: TGTGCCAGCTCACCAAGAAACCAGGGGAGTGAAAAACTGTTTTTT. It is translated as CASSPRNQGSEKLFF.

The rearrangement links TRBV5-1 to TRBJ1-1; 7 bases are a match to TRBD1. Germline assignment: CDR1 SGHRS and CDR2 YFSETQ. J gave up 4 bases and V 4 bases, and 13 bases lay outside the gene matches. The CDR3 is made up of 16 amino acids. CDR3 bases: TGCGCCAGCAGCGGGGGACAGTTGCTCCGGGCCACTGAAGCTTTCTTT. Protein product: CASSGGQLLRATEAFF.

The table lists this clone with a count of one. The V and J genes are TRBV20-1 and TRBJ1-4, with D possibly being TRBD1 (6 bases). CDR1 and CDR2 (germline): DFQATT, SNEGSKA (reference sequence). The CDR3 contains 10 residues. V shed 6 bases and J shed 8 bases, with 7 bases lying between them. CDR3 residues: CSARGEKLFF. CDR3 nucleotide sequence: TGCAGTGCCAGGGGCGAAAAACTGTTTTTT.

The V and J genes are TRBV3-1 (or the pseudogene TRBV3-2) and TRBJ1-1, with D unclear. V dropped 4 bases and J dropped 0 bases, with 6 bases sitting between them. Looked up from germline, CDR1 is LGHDT and CDR2 is YNNKEL (reference sequence). There are 13 residues in the CDR3. The CDR3: CASSPGMNTEAFF. The CDR3 DNA reads as TGTGCCAGCAGCCCCGGGATGAACACTGAAGCTTTCTTT.

V usage is TRBV29-1 and J usage is TRBJ2-6, with D perhaps matching TRBD1 (5 bases). This CDR3 has 16 residues. V was shortened by 4 bases and J by 0 bases, with 13 bases between the two germline ends. Germline V gene lookup returns CDR1 SQVTM and CDR2 ANQGSEA. CDR3 in amino acids: CSVATVKSSGANVLTF. CDR3 in DNA: TGCAGCGTTGCGACAGTGAAGAGCTCTGGGGCCAACGTCCTGACTTTC.

This chain joins TRBV28 and TRBJ2-2, with TRBD1 as a possible D gene (5 bases). V gave up 2 bases and J gave up 7 bases, with 8 bases separating them. Germline CDR1 MDHEN, CDR2 SYDVKM. This CDR3 has 13 residues. CDR3: CASSLIQGGELFF. The CDR3 coding sequence is TGTGCCAGCAGTTTAATCCAGGGCGGGGAGCTGTTTTTT.

The rearrangement links TRBV3-1 (or the pseudogene TRBV3-2) to TRBJ1-1; possible D gene TRBD1, 6 bases. Germline V lookup: CDR1 LGHDT, CDR2 YNNKEL (reference sequence). There are 15 residues in the CDR3. Deletions cut 4 bases from V and 2 bases from J, with 14 bases between. CDR3 DNA sequence: TGTGCCAGCAGCCTTGGGAGCAGGGGTAACACTGAAGCTTTCTTT. Translating gives CASSLGSRGNTEAFF.

The gene calls are TRBV28 and TRBJ1-2; 9 bases map to TRBD1. Germline V gene sequence: CDR1 MDHEN, CDR2 SYDVKM. This CDR3 spans 17 amino acids. V dropped 3 bases and J dropped 8; count of bases not matched to a gene: 16. The CDR3 DNA reads as TGTGCCAGCAGTTTCGGGGGACAGGGAACAGTCATCTGGGGCTACACCTTC. This sequence encodes CASSFGGQGTVIWGYTF.

The chain links TRBV30 to TRBJ1-1, with 7 bases identical to TRBD1. The CDR3 runs to 13 residues. Per the germline V gene, CDR1 is GTSNPN and CDR2 is SVGIG (reference sequence). V shed 5 bases and J 0 bases; nucleotides not matched to a gene: 3. The CDR3: CAWVDRVNTEAFF. In nucleotides, the CDR3 is TGTGCCTGGGTCGACAGGGTGAACACTGAAGCTTTCTTT.

The chain employs TRBV6-2 or TRBV6-3 and TRBJ2-7, with 9 bases fitting TRBD1. Germline-derived CDR1 and CDR2 are MNHEY and SVGEGT. The CDR3 length is 17 residues. J lost 1 base, V lost 4 bases, and 11 bases had no gene match. The CDR3 spells CASSFPGQGSRSYEQYF. The CDR3 bases are TGTGCCAGCAGTTTTCCGGGACAGGGATCGAGGTCCTACGAGCAGTACTTC.

CDR3 DNA: TGCGCCAGCAGTGAGTCGAATATAGCTACAGGTAGCTCCTACAATGAGCAGTTCTTC. Its protein product is CASSESNIATGSSYNEQFF. This sequence joins TRBV10-1 and TRBJ2-1; TRBD1 is a possible D gene (5 bases). The V and J ends lost 0 bases and 0 bases respectively, with 18 bases between them. Germline V gene lookup returns CDR1 WNHNN and CDR2 SYGVQD (reference sequence). This CDR3 contains 19 residues.

The chain uses TRBV2 and TRBJ2-5, with 9 positions matching TRBD2. The CDR3 runs to 16 residues. After removal of 2 bases from V and 4 bases from J, the junction contained 8 bases not matched to a gene. Germline lookup yields CDR1 SNHLY and CDR2 FYNNEI. This CDR3 reads CASSELAGGPGETQYF. CDR3 sequence (DNA): TGTGCCAGCAGTGAATTGGCGGGAGGGCCGGGAGAGACCCAGTACTTC.

The chain employs TRBV15 and TRBJ1-1; no clear D. The germline V and J ends were trimmed by 0 bases and 4 bases, with 9 bases remaining between them. Germline CDR1 is LNHNV and CDR2 is YYDKDF (reference sequence). The CDR3 totals 14 residues. CDR3 loop: CATSRDLRSTEAFF. The DNA of the CDR3 is TGTGCCACCAGCAGAGATCTACGGAGCACTGAAGCTTTCTTT. Full variable domain (remainder filled in from reference TRBV15 and TRBJ1-1): DAMVIQNPRYQVTQFGKPVTLSCSQTLNHNVMYWYQQKSSQAPKLLFHYYDKDFNNEADTPDNFQSRRPNTSFCFLDIRSPGLGDTAMYLCATSRDLRSTEAFFGQGTRLTVV.